Sequencing of this T cell receptor beta chain was carried out in a study of PD-1 blockade in mismatch repair-deficient tumors. Regarding the study as a whole: Tumor-resident clones, often undetectable pretreatment in blood, expanded then contracted after pembrolizumab.

Trimming removed 5 bases from V and 4 bases from J; junction bases left unmatched: 2. From germline, CDR1 is WNHNN and CDR2 SYGVQD (reference sequence). The CDR3 is made up of 13 amino acids. TCRdb keeps only in-frame clones here, not all; method: immunoSEQ multiplex PCR. The sample consists of about 39,000 clones, around four fifths of them appearing once. In regard to this clone: Its antigen is not known.

The chain has TRBV10-1 and TRBJ1-5; 7 bases agree with TRBD1. The sequencing here drew on PBMCs, taken approximately 41 weeks after starting pembrolizumab. The receptor's source is an adult with mismatch repair-deficient cancer. The CDR3 DNA is TGCGCCAGCAGTCCGGGACAGAATCAGCCCCAGCATTTT. Residues: CASSPGQNQPQHF.